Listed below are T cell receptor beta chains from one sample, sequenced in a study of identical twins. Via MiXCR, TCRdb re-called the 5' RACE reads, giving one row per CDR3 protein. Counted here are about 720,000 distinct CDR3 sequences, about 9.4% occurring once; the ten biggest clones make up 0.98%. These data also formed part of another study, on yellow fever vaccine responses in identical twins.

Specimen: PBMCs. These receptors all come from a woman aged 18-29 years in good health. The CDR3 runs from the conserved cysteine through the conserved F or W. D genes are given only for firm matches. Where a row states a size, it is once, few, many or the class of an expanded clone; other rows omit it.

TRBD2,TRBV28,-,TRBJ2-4,TGTGCCAGCAGTTTACCCTCGGCGGGAGGGTTGAACATTCAGTACTTC,CASSLPSAGGLNIQYF
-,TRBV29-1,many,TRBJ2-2,TGCAGCGTTCGAGTCACCACCGGGGAGCTGTTTTTT,CSVRVTTGELFF
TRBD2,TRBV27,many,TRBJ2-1,TGTGCCAGCGGGAATAGCGGGGGGTTCTTCAATGAGCAGTTCTTC,CASGNSGGFFNEQFF
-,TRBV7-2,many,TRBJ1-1,TGTGCCAGCAGCTTAACCGGGACAAAGAACACTGAAGCTTTCTTT,CASSLTGTKNTEAFF
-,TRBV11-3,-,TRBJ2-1,TGTGCCAGCAGCCCAGGGTGGGGAGGTTCAAATGAGCAGTTCTTC,CASSPGWGGSNEQFF
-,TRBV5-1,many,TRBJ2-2,TGCGCCAGCAGCCCGGGCCTCATAGGAGGGACCGGGGAGCTGTTTTTT,CASSPGLIGGTGELFF
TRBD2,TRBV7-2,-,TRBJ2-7,TGTGCCAGCAGCTTAGCCTCTAGCGGGAGACGCGGCTACGAGCAGTACTTC,CASSLASSGRRGYEQYF
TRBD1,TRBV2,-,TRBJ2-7,TGTGCCACCCTGGGGACAGGGCCCTACGAGCAGTACTTC,CATLGTGPYEQYF
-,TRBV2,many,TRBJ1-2,TGTGCCAGCAGTGTTCCAGGGAGGAACTATGGCTACACCTTC,CASSVPGRNYGYTF
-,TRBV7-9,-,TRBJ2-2,TGTGCCAGCAGCCATATGAGCGGTTCCGGGGAGCTGTTTTTT,CASSHMSGSGELFF
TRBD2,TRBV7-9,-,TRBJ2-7,TGTGCCAGCAGCTCGACAGAAGGACTAGCGGGTACCTACGAGCAGTACTTC,CASSSTEGLAGTYEQYF
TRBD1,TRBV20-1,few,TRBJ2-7,TGCAGTGCTAGAGATTGGACAGGGCAATCCTACGAGCAGTACTTC,CSARDWTGQSYEQYF
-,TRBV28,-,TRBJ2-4,TGTGCCAGCAGCCCCCCTGAAGCCAAAAACATTCAGTACTTC,CASSPPEAKNIQYF
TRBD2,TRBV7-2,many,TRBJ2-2,TGTGCCAGCAGCTTAACTAGCGGGGGGGCCGGGGAGCTGTTTTTT,CASSLTSGGAGELFF
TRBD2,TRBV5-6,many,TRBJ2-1,TGTGCCAGCAGCTCTAGCGGGATCACGTACAATGAGCAGTTCTTC,CASSSSGITYNEQFF
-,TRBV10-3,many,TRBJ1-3,TGTGCCATCAGTGAGTCAGGACAAAGCTCTGGAAACACCATATATTTT,CAISESGQSSGNTIYF
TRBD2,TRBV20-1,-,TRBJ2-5,TGCAGTGCTAGCTTTGCGGGGGGTCAAGAGACCCAGTACTTC,CSASFAGGQETQYF
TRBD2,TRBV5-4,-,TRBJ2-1,TGTGCCAGCAGGGGGACTAGCGGGGACTCCTACAATGAGCAGTTCTTC,CASRGTSGDSYNEQFF
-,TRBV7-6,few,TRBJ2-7,TGTGCCAGCAGCCCCTTGCGGATGGCCCACGAGCAGTACTTC,CASSPLRMAHEQYF
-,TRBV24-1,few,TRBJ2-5,TGTGCCACCAGTGATTTCAGACCCTCGGGAGAGACCCAGTACTTC,CATSDFRPSGETQYF
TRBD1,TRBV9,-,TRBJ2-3,TGTGCCAGCAGCGTGCAGGGGGCGGGAGATACGCAGTATTTT,CASSVQGAGDTQYF
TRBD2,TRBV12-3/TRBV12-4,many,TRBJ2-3,TGTGCCAGCAGTCCCCACCTCAGCGGGAGGGTCACAGATACGCAGTATTTT,CASSPHLSGRVTDTQYF
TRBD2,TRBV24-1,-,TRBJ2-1,TGTGCCACGAGTGCCCTTAGCGGGAGCTCCTACAATGAGCAGTTCTTC,CATSALSGSSYNEQFF
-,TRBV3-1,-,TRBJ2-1,TGTGCCTGCAGCCAAGCGGCGAGGACCTACAATGAGCAGTTCTTC,CACSQAARTYNEQFF
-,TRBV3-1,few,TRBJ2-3,TGTGCCAGCAGCCTGACGATAAGCACAGATACGCAGTATTTT,CASSLTISTDTQYF
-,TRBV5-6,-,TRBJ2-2,TGTGCCAGCAGGTACCAGCACACCGGGGAGCTGTTTTTT,CASRYQHTGELFF
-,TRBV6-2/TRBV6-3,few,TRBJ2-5,TGTGCCAGCAGTTCCAGGGTGTGGCAAGAGACCCAGTACTTC,CASSSRVWQETQYF
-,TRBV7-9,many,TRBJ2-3,TGTGCCAGCAGCTTGGGTAGCAGTGGGAATACGCAGTATTTT,CASSLGSSGNTQYF
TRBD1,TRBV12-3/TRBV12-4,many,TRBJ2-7,TGTGCCAGCAGTCCCGGGACAGGGGGATTACGATCCTACGAGCAGTACTTC,CASSPGTGGLRSYEQYF
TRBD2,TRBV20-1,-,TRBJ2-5,TGCAGTGCTAGAGCCCCACGCGGGAGACCTCAAGAGACCCAGTACTTC,CSARAPRGRPQETQYF
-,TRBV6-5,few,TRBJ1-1,TGTGCCAGCAGTAACGTACAGGGCCGGGGACTGATGAACACTGAAGCTTTCTTT,CASSNVQGRGLMNTEAFF
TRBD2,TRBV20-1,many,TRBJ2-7,TGCAGTGCCCCCGCAACAGCGGGAACGGTCCGGTACTTC,CSAPATAGTVRYF
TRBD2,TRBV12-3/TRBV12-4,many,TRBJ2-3,TGTGCCAGCAGTCGGACTAGCGGGAGGACAGATACGCAGTATTTT,CASSRTSGRTDTQYF
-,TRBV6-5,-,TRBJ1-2,TGTGCCAGCAGTTATGGGGGGCGCGAATATGGCTACACCTTC,CASSYGGREYGYTF
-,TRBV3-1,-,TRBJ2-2,TGTGCCAGCAGCCAAGGGCTTGGGGGTCCCGGGGAGCTGTTTTTT,CASSQGLGGPGELFF
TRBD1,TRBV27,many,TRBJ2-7,TGTGCCAGCAGTTTACAGGGGGCCTACGAGCAGTACTTC,CASSLQGAYEQYF
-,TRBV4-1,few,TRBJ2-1,TGCGCCAGCAGCCAAGTGGGCCTGGGAATCGGTGAGCAGTTCTTC,CASSQVGLGIGEQFF
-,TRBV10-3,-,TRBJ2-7,TGTGCCATCAGTAACGCCTACGAGCAGTACTTC,CAISNAYEQYF
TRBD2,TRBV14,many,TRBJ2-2,TGTGCCAGCAGCCAAGACGGGGTTTTAGCGGGAGGAAACACCGGGGAGCTGTTTTTT,CASSQDGVLAGGNTGELFF
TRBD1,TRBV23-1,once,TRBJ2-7,TGCGCCAGCAGGCAAAGCCCGGGACAGGATCCCTACGAGCAGTACTTC,CASRQSPGQDPYEQYF
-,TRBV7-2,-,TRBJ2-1,TGTGCCAGCAAGTTGGGAATCGAGCTATACAATGAGCAGTTCTTC,CASKLGIELYNEQFF
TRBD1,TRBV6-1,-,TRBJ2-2,TGTGCCAGCATCGCTGAACCAGGGGGCGCGGACACCGGGGAGCTGTTTTTT,CASIAEPGGADTGELFF
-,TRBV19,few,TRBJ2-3,TGTGCCAGTAGTAGGTGGACAGCTAGCACAGATACGCAGTATTTT,CASSRWTASTDTQYF
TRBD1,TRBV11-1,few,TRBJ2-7,TGTGCCAGCAGCTTGGGCGAATATGAGGGGACAGGTCACTACGAGCAGTACTTC,CASSLGEYEGTGHYEQYF
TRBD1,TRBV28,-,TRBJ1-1,TGTGCCAGCAGTACCTGGACAGGGGAGAACACTGAAGCTTTCTTT,CASSTWTGENTEAFF
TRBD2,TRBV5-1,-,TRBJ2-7,TGCGCCAGCAGCTTGAACGGGCGGGGGGAGTTCCCCTACGAGCAGTACTTC,CASSLNGRGEFPYEQYF
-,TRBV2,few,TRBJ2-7,TGTGCCAGCAGTATGGCAGGGACCTCCTACGAGCAGTACTTC,CASSMAGTSYEQYF
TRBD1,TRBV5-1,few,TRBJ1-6,TGCGCCAGCAGCAGGACAGGGGCCCTATCACCCCTCCACTTT,CASSRTGALSPLHF
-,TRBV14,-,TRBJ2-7,TGTGCCAGCAGCCCCGGAGGGACGGGGGCCTACGAGCAGTACTTC,CASSPGGTGAYEQYF
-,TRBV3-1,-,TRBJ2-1,TGTGCCAGCAGCCTGAACGGGGCCTCGGCTAATGAGCAGTTCTTC,CASSLNGASANEQFF
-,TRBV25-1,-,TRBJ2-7,TGTGCCAGCAGTGAAGTGGTTAGGGGCGACGAGCAGTACTTC,CASSEVVRGDEQYF
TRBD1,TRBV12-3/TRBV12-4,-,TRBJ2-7,TGTGCCAGCAGTCCCTCCCGGGGACAGATACCCTACGAGCAGTACTTC,CASSPSRGQIPYEQYF